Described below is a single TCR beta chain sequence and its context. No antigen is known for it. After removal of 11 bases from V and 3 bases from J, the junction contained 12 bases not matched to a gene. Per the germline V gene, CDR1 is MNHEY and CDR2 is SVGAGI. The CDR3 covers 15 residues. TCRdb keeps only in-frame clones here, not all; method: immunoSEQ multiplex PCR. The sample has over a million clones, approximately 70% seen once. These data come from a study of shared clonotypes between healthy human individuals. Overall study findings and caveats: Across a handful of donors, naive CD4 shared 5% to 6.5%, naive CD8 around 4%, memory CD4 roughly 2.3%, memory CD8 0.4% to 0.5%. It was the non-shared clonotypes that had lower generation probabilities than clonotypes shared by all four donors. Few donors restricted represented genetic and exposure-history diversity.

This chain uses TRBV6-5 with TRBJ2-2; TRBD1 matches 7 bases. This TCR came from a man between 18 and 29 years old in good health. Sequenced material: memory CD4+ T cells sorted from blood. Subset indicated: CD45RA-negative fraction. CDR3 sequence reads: CAAQRNRGDTGELFF. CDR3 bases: TGTGCCGCCCAGAGGAACAGGGGTGACACCGGGGAGCTGTTTTTT.